Listed below are T cell receptor beta chains from one sample, sequenced in a study of cytomegalovirus exposure and HLA in healthy donors. Measured with immunoSEQ multiplex PCR; TCRdb has only the in-frame clones, and not every one. The sample contains about 170,000 clones, 62% of which appear only once. Sequenced material: PBMCs. These receptors were obtained from a man in his forties or fifties in good health and CMV-seronegative. Both conserved end residues are part of each CDR3. D genes are given only for firm matches. Clone sizes are given selectively: once, few, many, or a class where the clone is expanded.

abundance	j_gene	v_gene	d_gene	CDR3aa	CDR3nt
.	TRBJ2-1	TRBV7-3	.	CASSPGSASSYNEQFF	TGTGCCAGCAGCCCCGGGAGTGCAAGCTCCTACAATGAGCAGTTCTTC
.	TRBJ2-1	TRBV11-2	TRBD2	CASSLLTSGPYNEQFF	TGTGCCAGCAGCCTCCTGACTAGCGGACCCTACAATGAGCAGTTCTTC
.	TRBJ2-2	TRBV7-9	TRBD2	CASSLYPVAGVPGELFF	TGTGCCAGCAGCTTATACCCCGTTGCGGGAGTTCCCGGGGAGCTGTTTTTT
.	TRBJ2-7	TRBV7-2	TRBD1	CASSPRTGLGEQYF	TGTGCCAGCAGCCCCCGGACAGGGTTAGGCGAGCAGTACTTC
.	TRBJ1-4	TRBV19	TRBD1	CASSILQGASNEKLFF	TGTGCCAGTAGTATACTACAGGGGGCGTCTAATGAAAAACTGTTTTTT
.	TRBJ2-7	TRBV6-6	TRBD2	CASSSGLASSYEQYF	TGTGCCAGCAGTTCGGGACTAGCGAGCTCCTACGAGCAGTACTTC
.	TRBJ1-1	TRBV11-2	.	CASSPATGLTEAFF	TGTGCCAGCAGCCCCGCTACAGGGCTCACTGAAGCTTTCTTT
.	TRBJ2-3	TRBV7-8	.	CASSLVLLTSTDTQYF	TGTGCCAGCAGCTTAGTACTGCTCACTAGCACAGATACGCAGTATTTT
.	TRBJ2-1	TRBV18	TRBD2	CASSLSPSGRAGNEQFF	TGTGCCAGCTCACTAAGCCCTAGCGGGAGGGCCGGAAATGAGCAGTTCTTC
.	TRBJ2-1	TRBV21-1	.	CASIRDSRKSSYNEQFF	TGTGCCAGCATCCGGGACAGCCGAAAAAGCTCCTACAATGAGCAGTTCTTC
few	TRBJ2-7	TRBV7-2	.	CASSPTLYEQYF	TGTGCCAGCAGCCCTACCTTATACGAGCAGTACTTC
few	TRBJ1-3	TRBV14	TRBD1	CASSHYRGLRFGNTIYF	TGTGCCAGCAGCCACTACAGGGGCCTCCGTTTTGGAAACACCATATATTTT
few	TRBJ1-3	TRBV5-8	TRBD1	CASSQDRGSSGNTIYF	TGTGCCAGCAGCCAAGACAGGGGAAGCTCTGGAAACACCATATATTTT
.	TRBJ1-1	TRBV30	TRBD1	CAWSHGGQFFPRTEAFF	TGTGCCTGGAGCCATGGGGGACAGTTTTTCCCGCGGACTGAAGCTTTCTTT
.	TRBJ2-1	TRBV5-1	.	CASSFGGRGDEQFF	TGCGCCAGCAGTTTCGGGGGGCGCGGTGATGAGCAGTTCTTC
few	TRBJ1-2	TRBV7-2	.	CASSWAGARSGYTF	TGTGCCAGCAGCTGGGCAGGGGCGCGGAGTGGCTACACCTTC
.	TRBJ2-3	TRBV4-1	TRBD2	CASSQGFSGGQDTQYF	TGCGCCAGCAGCCAAGGGTTTTCGGGAGGGCAAGATACGCAGTATTTT
.	TRBJ2-7	TRBV11-2	TRBD2	CASSLPAGGSYEQYF	TGTGCCAGCAGCTTACCAGCGGGAGGGTCCTACGAGCAGTACTTC
few	TRBJ1-2	TRBV28	.	CASRSVGDDYTF	TGTGCCAGCAGATCGGTAGGGGATGACTACACCTTC
.	TRBJ2-7	TRBV7-9	TRBD2	CASSVGPGLAVYEQYF	TGTGCCAGCAGCGTAGGGCCGGGACTAGCGGTTTACGAGCAGTACTTC
.	TRBJ1-2	TRBV6-6	.	CASSQDGGYGYTF	TGTGCCAGCAGCCAGGACGGAGGTTATGGCTACACCTTC
.	TRBJ2-1	TRBV29-1	TRBD2	CSTQAGGPGEQFF	TGCAGCACGCAAGCGGGAGGGCCCGGTGAGCAGTTCTTC
few	TRBJ2-3	TRBV5-1	.	CASSLVSGSTDTQYF	TGCGCCAGCAGCTTGGTGTCAGGCAGCACAGATACGCAGTATTTT
.	TRBJ2-3	TRBV7-9	TRBD1	CASSSTGGLDTQYF	TGTGCCAGCAGCTCTACAGGGGGCCTAGATACGCAGTATTTT
.	TRBJ2-1	TRBV7-9	TRBD1	CASSPGQGVANEQFF	TGTGCCAGCAGCCCGGGACAGGGGGTGGCAAATGAGCAGTTCTTC
.	TRBJ2-2	TRBV7-9	.	CASSRGAENTGELFF	TGTGCCAGCAGCCGCGGGGCAGAGAACACCGGGGAGCTGTTTTTT
.	TRBJ2-7	TRBV19	TRBD1	CASSISQGVYEQYF	TGTGCCAGTAGTATATCTCAGGGGGTCTACGAGCAGTACTTC
once	TRBJ2-7	TRBV7-2	.	CASSFSNQAYEQYF	TGTGCCAGCAGCTTCAGTAATCAGGCCTACGAGCAGTACTTC
.	TRBJ2-3	TRBV9	TRBD2	CASSVEGRGGTDTQYF	TGTGCCAGCAGCGTAGAGGGGCGGGGGGGCACAGATACGCAGTATTTT
.	TRBJ1-4	TRBV7-9	.	CASSFKTPRGNEKLFF	TGTGCCAGCAGCTTCAAGACCCCTCGGGGTAATGAAAAACTGTTTTTT
once	TRBJ1-2	TRBV29-1	.	CSVESGGVGYTF	TGCAGCGTTGAGTCGGGGGGCGTTGGCTACACCTTC
.	TRBJ2-5	TRBV7-9	TRBD2	CSSSPGTSRGETQYF	TGTTCCAGCAGCCCAGGGACTAGCCGGGGAGAGACCCAGTACTTC
.	TRBJ1-2	TRBV7-2	.	CASSSPAPEGGYTF	TGTGCCAGCAGCTCCCCGGCGCCCGAGGGTGGCTACACCTTC
.	TRBJ2-7	TRBV5-1	TRBD2	CASSLSGGASYEQYF	TGCGCCAGCAGCTTGTCGGGGGGGGCTTCCTACGAGCAGTACTTC
.	TRBJ2-5	TRBV7-8	.	CASSPGFQETQYF	TGTGCCAGCAGCCCCGGTTTCCAAGAAACCCAGTACTTC
.	TRBJ2-4	TRBV11-2	TRBD1	CASSTHRGRGTAKNIQYF	TGTGCCAGCAGCACCCACAGGGGGCGGGGTACGGCCAAAAACATTCAGTACTTC
.	TRBJ1-4	TRBV30	.	CAWSGVREATNEKLFF	TGTGCCTGGAGTGGGGTCAGGGAGGCCACTAATGAAAAACTGTTTTTT
.	TRBJ1-4	TRBV30	.	CAWNQQVGEKLFF	TGTGCCTGGAATCAACAGGTTGGGGAAAAACTGTTTTTT
few	TRBJ1-5	TRBV30	TRBD1	CAWSLRGALGNQPQHF	TGTGCCTGGAGCCTCAGGGGGGCGCTTGGCAATCAGCCCCAGCATTTT
few	TRBJ1-2	TRBV29-1	.	CSSSRGTDYGYTF	TGCAGCTCATCCAGGGGAACAGACTATGGCTACACCTTC
.	TRBJ2-3	TRBV29-1	TRBD2	CSVTAGGWRDTQYF	TGCAGCGTTACAGCGGGGGGTTGGAGAGATACGCAGTATTTT
.	TRBJ2-1	TRBV6-1	TRBD2	CASSVEAGGLFYNEQFF	TGTGCCAGCAGTGTTGAAGCGGGGGGACTCTTTTACAATGAGCAGTTCTTC
few	TRBJ1-6	TRBV19	.	CASSPRTDNSPLHF	TGTGCCAGTAGTCCACGGACAGATAATTCACCCCTCCACTTT
.	TRBJ2-7	TRBV19	TRBD1	CASSHPGGRDSNYEQYF	TGTGCCAGTAGCCATCCGGGCGGTAGGGACAGTAACTACGAGCAGTACTTC
.	TRBJ2-3	TRBV11-3	TRBD2	CASSLGTSGSSTDTQYF	TGTGCCAGCAGCTTAGGGACTAGCGGGTCTAGCACAGATACGCAGTATTTT
.	TRBJ1-1	TRBV6-1	.	CASSGGQNTEAFF	TGTGCCAGCAGCGGAGGTCAGAACACTGAAGCTTTCTTT
.	TRBJ1-1	TRBV12-5	.	CASGLGQSKLYTEAFF	TGTGCTAGTGGTTTAGGACAGTCCAAACTATACACTGAAGCTTTCTTT
.	TRBJ1-1	TRBV29-1	.	CSVGESNTEAFF	TGCAGCGTCGGGGAATCGAACACTGAAGCTTTCTTT
few	TRBJ2-5	TRBV9	.	CASSDVSGNQETQYF	TGTGCCAGCAGCGATGTTAGCGGTAACCAAGAGACCCAGTACTTC
few	TRBJ2-2	TRBV2	.	CASSVSSTGELFF	TGTGCCAGCAGTGTATCTAGCACCGGGGAGCTGTTTTTT
.	TRBJ1-2	TRBV19	.	CASSIYRLGHYGYTF	TGTGCCAGTAGTATATACAGGCTTGGGCACTATGGCTACACCTTC
.	TRBJ1-2	TRBV21-1	.	CASSPRGQGNYGYTF	TGTGCCAGCAGCCCTAGGGGGCAGGGGAACTATGGCTACACCTTC
.	TRBJ2-1	TRBV7-8	.	CASSLWGSSSYNEQFF	TGTGCCAGCAGCTTGTGGGGCTCTAGCTCCTACAATGAGCAGTTCTTC
.	TRBJ1-3	TRBV19	TRBD1	CASSRGQERNTIYF	TGTGCCAGTAGTAGAGGACAGGAGAGAAACACCATATATTTT
.	TRBJ2-1	TRBV18	.	CASSPPGSRDYNEQFF	TGTGCCAGCTCACCACCTGGAAGCAGGGACTACAATGAGCAGTTCTTC
.	TRBJ1-2	TRBV19	TRBD1	CASSIYGTGGLIGYTF	TGTGCCAGTAGTATTTATGGGACAGGGGGCTTGATTGGCTACACCTTC